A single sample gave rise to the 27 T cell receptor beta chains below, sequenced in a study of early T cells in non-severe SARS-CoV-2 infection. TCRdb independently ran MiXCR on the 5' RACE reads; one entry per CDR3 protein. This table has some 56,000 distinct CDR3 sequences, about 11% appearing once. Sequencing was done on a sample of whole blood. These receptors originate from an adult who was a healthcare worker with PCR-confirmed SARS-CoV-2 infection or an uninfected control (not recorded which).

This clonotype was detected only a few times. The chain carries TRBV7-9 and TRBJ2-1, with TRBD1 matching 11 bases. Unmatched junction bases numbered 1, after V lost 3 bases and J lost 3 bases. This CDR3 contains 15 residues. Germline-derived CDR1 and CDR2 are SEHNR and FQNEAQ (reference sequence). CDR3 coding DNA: TGTGCCAGCAGCTTCGGGACAGGGGGCTACAATGAGCAGTTCTTC. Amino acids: CASSFGTGGYNEQFF.

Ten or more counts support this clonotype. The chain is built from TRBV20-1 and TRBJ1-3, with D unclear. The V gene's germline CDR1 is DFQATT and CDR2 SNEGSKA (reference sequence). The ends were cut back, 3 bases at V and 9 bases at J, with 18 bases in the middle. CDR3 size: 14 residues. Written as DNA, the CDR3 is TGCAGTGCTAGTCAGTGGGTAACGGGCACCACCATATATTTT. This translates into CSASQWVTGTTIYF.

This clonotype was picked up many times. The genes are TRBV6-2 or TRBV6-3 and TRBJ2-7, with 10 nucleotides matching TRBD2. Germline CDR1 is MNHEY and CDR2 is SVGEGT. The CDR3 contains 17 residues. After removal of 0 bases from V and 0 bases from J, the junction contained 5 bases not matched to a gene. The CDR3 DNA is TGTGCCAGCAGTTACTCGGATCCTAGCGGGAGCTCCTACGAGCAGTACTTC. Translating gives CASSYSDPSGSSYEQYF.

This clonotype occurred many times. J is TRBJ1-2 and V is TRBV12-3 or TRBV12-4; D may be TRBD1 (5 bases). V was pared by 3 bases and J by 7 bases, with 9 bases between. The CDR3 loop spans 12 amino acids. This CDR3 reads CASSFLTGGYTF. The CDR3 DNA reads TGTGCCAGCAGTTTCCTTACAGGTGGCTACACCTTC.

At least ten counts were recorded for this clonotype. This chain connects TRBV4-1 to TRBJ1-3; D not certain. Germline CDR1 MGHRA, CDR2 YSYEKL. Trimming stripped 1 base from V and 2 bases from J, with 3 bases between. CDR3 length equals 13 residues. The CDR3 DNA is TGCGCCAGCAGCCAAGGTCCTGGAAACACCATATATTTT. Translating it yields CASSQGPGNTIYF.

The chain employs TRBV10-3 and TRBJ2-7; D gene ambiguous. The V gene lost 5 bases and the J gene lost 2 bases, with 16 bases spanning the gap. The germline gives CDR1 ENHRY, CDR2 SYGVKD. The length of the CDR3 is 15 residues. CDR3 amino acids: CAISPNLDQAYEQYF. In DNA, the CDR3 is TGTGCCATCAGTCCCAATCTCGACCAAGCCTACGAGCAGTACTTC.

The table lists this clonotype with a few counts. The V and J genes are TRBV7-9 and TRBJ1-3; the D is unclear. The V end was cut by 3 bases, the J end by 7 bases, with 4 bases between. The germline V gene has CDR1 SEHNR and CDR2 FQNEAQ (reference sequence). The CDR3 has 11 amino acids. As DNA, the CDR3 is TGTGCCAGCAGCTTGGAGAACACCATATATTTT. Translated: CASSLENTIYF.

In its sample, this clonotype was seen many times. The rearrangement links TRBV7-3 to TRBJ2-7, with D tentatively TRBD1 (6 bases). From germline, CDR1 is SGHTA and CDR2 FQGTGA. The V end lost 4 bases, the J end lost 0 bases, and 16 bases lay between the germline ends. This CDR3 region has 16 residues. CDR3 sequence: CASSSIQTGYSYEQYF. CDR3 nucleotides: TGTGCCAGCAGCTCCATTCAGACAGGCTACTCCTACGAGCAGTACTTC.

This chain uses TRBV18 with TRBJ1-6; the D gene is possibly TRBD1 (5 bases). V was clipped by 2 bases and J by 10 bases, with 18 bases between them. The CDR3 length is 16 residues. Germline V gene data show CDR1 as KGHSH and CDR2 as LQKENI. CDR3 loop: CASSPVPDNLGSPLHF. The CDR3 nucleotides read TGTGCCAGCTCACCAGTGCCGGACAACTTAGGGTCACCCCTCCACTTT.

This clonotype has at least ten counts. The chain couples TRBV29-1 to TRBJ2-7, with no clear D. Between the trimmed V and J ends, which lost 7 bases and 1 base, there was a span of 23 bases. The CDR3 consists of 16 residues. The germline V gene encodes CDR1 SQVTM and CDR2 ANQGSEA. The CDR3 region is CSGTYYGQKGSYEQYF. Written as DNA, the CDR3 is TGCAGCGGGACGTACTATGGGCAAAAAGGGTCCTACGAGCAGTACTTC.

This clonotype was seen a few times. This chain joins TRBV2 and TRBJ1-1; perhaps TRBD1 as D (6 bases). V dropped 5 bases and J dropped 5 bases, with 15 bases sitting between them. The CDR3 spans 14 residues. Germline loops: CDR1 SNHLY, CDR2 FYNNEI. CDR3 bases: TGTGCCAGCAGTCTGGGGGCAGGGAGGACTGAAGCTTTCTTT. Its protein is CASSLGAGRTEAFF.

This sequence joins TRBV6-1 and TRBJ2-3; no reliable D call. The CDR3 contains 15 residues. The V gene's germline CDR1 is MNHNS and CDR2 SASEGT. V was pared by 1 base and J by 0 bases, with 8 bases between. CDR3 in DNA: TGTGCCAGCAGTGAAGTTGGTATGAGCACAGATACGCAGTATTTT. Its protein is CASSEVGMSTDTQYF.

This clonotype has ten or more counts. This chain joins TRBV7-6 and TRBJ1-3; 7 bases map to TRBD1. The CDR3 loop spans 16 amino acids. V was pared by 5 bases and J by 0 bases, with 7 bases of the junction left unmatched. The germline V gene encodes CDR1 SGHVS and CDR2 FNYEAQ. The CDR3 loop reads CASSQPRTGSGNTIYF. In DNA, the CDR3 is TGTGCCAGCAGCCAACCCCGGACAGGCTCTGGAAACACCATATATTTT.

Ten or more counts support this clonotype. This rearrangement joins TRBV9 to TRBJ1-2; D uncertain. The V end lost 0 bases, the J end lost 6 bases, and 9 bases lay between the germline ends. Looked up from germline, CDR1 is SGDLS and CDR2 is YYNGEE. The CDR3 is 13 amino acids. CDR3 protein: CASSVAVSDGYTF. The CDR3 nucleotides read TGTGCCAGCAGCGTAGCGGTCAGCGATGGCTACACCTTC.

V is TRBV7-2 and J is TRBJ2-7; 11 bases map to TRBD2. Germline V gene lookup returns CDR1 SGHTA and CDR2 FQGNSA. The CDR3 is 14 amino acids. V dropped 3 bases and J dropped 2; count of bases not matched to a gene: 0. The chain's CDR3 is CASSLTSGAYEQYF. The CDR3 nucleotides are TGTGCCAGCAGCTTGACTAGCGGGGCCTACGAGCAGTACTTC.

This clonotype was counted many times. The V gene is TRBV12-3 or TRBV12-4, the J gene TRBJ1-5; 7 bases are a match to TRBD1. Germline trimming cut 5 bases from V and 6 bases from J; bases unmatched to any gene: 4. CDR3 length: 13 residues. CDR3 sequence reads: CASSPQGGQPQHF. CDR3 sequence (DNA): TGTGCCAGCAGTCCCCAGGGGGGTCAGCCCCAGCATTTT.

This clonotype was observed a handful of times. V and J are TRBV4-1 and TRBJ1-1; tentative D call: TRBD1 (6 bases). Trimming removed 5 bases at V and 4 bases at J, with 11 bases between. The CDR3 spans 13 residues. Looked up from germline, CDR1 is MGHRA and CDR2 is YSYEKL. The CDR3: CASSLGGPTEAFF. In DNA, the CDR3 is TGCGCCAGCAGCTTGGGGGGCCCCACTGAAGCTTTCTTT.

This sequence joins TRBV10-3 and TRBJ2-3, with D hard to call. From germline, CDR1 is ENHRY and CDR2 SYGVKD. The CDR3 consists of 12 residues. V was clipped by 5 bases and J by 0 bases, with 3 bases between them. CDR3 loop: CAISSSTDTQYF. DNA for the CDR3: TGTGCCATCAGTTCCAGCACAGATACGCAGTATTTT.

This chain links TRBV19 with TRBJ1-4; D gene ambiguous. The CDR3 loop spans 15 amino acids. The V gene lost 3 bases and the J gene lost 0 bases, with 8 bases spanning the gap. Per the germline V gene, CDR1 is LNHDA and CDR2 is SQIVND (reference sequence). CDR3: CASSIGSATNEKLFF. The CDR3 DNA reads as TGTGCCAGTAGTATTGGGAGCGCAACTAATGAAAAACTGTTTTTT.

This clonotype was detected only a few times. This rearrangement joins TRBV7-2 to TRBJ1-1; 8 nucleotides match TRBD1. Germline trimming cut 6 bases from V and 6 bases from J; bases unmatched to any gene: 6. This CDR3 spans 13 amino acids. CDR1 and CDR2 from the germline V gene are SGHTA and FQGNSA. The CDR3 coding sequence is TGTGCCAGCAGATTTGGACAGGGCGCTGAAGCTTTCTTT. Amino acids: CASRFGQGAEAFF.

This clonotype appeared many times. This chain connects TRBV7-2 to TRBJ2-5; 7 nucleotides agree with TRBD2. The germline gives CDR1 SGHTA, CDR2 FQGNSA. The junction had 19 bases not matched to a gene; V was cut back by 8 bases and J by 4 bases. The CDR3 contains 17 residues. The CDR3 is CASGPSGGTGGRETQYF. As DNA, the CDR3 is TGTGCCAGCGGCCCCTCGGGGGGTACTGGGGGGAGAGAGACCCAGTACTTC.

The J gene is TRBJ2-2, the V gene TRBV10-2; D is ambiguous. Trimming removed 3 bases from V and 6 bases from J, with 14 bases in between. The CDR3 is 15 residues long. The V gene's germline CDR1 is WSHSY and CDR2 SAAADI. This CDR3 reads CASSDGLERAGELFF. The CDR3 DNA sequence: TGCGCCAGCAGTGACGGCCTCGAAAGAGCCGGGGAGCTGTTTTTT.

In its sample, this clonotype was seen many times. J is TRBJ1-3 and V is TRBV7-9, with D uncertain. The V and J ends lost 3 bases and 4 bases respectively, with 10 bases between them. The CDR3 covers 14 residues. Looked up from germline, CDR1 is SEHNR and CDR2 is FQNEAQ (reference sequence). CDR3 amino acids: CASSLFDGGNTIYF. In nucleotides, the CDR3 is TGTGCCAGCAGCTTGTTTGACGGAGGAAACACCATATATTTT.

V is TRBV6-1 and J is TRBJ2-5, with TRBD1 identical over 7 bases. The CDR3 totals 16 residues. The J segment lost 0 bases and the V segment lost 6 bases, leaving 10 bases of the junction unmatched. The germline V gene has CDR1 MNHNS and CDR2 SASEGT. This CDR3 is CASSLMIGGYQETQYF. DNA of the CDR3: TGTGCCAGCAGCCTTATGATAGGGGGCTACCAAGAGACCCAGTACTTC.

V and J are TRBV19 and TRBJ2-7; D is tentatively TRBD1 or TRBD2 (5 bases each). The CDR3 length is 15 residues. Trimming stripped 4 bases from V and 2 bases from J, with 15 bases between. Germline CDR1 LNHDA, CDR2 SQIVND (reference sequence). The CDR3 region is CASSTDGASTYEQYF. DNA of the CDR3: TGTGCCAGTAGTACGGACGGGGCCTCGACCTACGAGCAGTACTTC.

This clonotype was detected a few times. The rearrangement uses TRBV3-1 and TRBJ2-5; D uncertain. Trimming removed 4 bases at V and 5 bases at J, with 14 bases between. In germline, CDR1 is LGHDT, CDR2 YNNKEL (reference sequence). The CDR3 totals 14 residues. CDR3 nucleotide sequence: TGTGCCAGCAGCCCTTCGACCGGCGTGGAGACCCAGTACTTC. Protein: CASSPSTGVETQYF.

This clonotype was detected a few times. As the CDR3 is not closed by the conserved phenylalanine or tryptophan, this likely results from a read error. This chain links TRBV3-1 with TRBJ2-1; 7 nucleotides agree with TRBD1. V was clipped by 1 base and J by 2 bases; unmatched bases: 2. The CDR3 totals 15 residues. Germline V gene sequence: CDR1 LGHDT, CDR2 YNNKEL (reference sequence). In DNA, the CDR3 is TGTGCCAGCAGCCAAGGACAGGGTCCCTACAATGAGCAGTTCTCC. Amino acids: CASSQGQGPYNEQFS.